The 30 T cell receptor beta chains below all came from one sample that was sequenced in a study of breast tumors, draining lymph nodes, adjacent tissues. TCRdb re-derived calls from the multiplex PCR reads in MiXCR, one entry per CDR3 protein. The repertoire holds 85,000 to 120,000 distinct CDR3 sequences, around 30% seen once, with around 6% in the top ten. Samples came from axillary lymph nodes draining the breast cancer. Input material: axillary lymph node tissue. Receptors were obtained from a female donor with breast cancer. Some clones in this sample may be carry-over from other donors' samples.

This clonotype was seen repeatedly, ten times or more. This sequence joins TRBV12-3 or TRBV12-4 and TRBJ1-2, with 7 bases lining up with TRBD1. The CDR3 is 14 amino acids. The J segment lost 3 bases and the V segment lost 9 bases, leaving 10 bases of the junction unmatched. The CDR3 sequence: CASLPGGRHYGYTF. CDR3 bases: TGTGCCAGTCTACCAGGGGGGAGGCACTATGGCTACACCTTC.

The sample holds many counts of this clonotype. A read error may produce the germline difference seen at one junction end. The CDR3 sequence is CASSLESGITGELFF. Here the CDR3 DNA reads TGTGCTAGCAGCTTAGAATCTGGTATCACCGGGGAGCTGTTTTTT. V gene TRBV7-7 combines with J gene TRBJ2-2, with D hard to call. Germline lookup yields CDR1 SSHAT and CDR2 FNYEAQ (reference sequence). The CDR3 spans 15 residues.

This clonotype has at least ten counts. For the CDR3, the DNA is TGCAGTGCTGAAATACGGGACAGTAGCACAGATACGCAGTATTTT. Translated, it gives CSAEIRDSSTDTQYF. The chain couples TRBV20-1 to TRBJ2-3, with TRBD1 matching 7 bases. From germline, CDR1 is DFQATT and CDR2 SNEGSKA (reference sequence). The junction had 8 bases not matched to a gene; V was cut back by 5 bases and J by 0 bases. The CDR3 extends over 15 amino acids.

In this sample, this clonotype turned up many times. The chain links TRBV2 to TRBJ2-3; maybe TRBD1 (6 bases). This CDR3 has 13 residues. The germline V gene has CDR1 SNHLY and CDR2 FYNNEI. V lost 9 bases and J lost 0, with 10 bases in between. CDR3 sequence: CARTGASTDTQYF. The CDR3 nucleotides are TGTGCCAGGACAGGCGCTAGCACAGATACGCAGTATTTT. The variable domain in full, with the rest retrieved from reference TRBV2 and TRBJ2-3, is EPEVTQTPSHQVTQMGQEVILRCVPISNHLYFYWYRQILGQKVEFLVSFYNNEISEKSEIFDDQFSVERPDGSNFTLKIRSTKLEDSAMYFCARTGASTDTQYFGPGTRLTVL.

The CDR3 coding sequence is TGTGCCAGCAGCTTCGGGACAAACTACAATGAGCAGTTCTTC. Translation: CASSFGTNYNEQFF. The chain carries TRBV5-4 and TRBJ2-1; D is perhaps TRBD1 (6 bases). The CDR3 spans 14 residues. V was pared by 2 bases and J by 3 bases, with 9 bases between. Per the germline V gene, CDR1 is SGHNT and CDR2 is YYREEE (reference sequence).

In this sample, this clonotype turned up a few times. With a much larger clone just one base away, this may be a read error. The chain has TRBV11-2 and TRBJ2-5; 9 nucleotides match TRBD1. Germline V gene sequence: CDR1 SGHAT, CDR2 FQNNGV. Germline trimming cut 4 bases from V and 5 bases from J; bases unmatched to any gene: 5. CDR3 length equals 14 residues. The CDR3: CASSWGQGSETQYF. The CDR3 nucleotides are TGTGCCAGCAGCTGGGGACAGGGCTCCGAGACCCAGTACTTC.

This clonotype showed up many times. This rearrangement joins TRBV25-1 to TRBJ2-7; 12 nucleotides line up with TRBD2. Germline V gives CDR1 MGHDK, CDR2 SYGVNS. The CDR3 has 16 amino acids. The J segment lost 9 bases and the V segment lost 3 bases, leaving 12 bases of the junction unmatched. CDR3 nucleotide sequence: TGTGCCAGCAGTGATGGTGGGCTAGCGGGAGGGCGTGCGCAGTACTTC. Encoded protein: CASSDGGLAGGRAQYF.

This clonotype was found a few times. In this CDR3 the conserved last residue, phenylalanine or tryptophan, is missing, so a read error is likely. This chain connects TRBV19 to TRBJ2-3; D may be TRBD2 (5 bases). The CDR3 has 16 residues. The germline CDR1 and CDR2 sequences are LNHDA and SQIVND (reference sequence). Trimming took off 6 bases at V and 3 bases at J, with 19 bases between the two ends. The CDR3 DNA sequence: TGTGCCAGTAGCACCCGGGTGGCACTAGGGACAGATACGCAGTATTCT. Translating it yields CASSTRVALGTDTQYS.

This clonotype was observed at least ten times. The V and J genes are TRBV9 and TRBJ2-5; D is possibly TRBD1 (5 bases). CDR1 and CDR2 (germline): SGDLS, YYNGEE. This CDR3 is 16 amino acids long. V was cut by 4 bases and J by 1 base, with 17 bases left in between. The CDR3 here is CASSSPSGAVQETQYF. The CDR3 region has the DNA TGTGCCAGCAGCTCCCCGAGTGGGGCAGTCCAAGAGACCCAGTACTTC.

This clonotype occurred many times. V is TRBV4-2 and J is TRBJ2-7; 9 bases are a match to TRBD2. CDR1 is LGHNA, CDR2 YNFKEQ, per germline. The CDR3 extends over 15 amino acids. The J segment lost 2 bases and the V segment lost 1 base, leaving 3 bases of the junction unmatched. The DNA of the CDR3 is TGTGCCAGCAGCCAAGGGGGCGGGAGGGCCTACGAGCAGTACTTC. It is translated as CASSQGGGRAYEQYF.

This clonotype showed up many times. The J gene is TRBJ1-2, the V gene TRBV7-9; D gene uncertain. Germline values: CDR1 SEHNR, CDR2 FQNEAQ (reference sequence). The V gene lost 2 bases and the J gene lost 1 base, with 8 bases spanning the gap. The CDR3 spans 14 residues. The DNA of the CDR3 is TGTGCCAGCAGCTTACCGGCAGATAACTATGGCTACACCTTC. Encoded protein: CASSLPADNYGYTF.

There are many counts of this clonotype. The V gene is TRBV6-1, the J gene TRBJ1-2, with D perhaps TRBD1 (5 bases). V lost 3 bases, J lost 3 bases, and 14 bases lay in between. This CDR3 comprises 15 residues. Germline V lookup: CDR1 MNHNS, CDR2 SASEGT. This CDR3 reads CASSDAPGGYYGYTF. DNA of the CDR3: TGTGCCAGCAGTGACGCGCCCGGGGGGTACTATGGCTACACCTTC.

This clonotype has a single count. CDR3 residues: CASTTGKYNEQFF. CDR3 bases: TGTGCCAGCACCACAGGGAAATACAATGAGCAGTTCTTC. J is TRBJ2-1 and V is TRBV28, with a possible D match to TRBD1 (6 bases). The length of the CDR3 is 13 residues. V lost 7 bases, J lost 4 bases, and 11 bases lay in between. CDR1 is MDHEN, CDR2 SYDVKM, per germline. The full variable domain, with the rest looked up from reference TRBV28 and TRBJ2-1, is DVKVTQSSRYLVKRTGEKVFLECVQDMDHENMFWYRQDPGLGLRLIYFSYDVKMKEKGDIPEGYSVSREKKERFSLILESASTNQTSMYLCASTTGKYNEQFFGPGTRLTVL.

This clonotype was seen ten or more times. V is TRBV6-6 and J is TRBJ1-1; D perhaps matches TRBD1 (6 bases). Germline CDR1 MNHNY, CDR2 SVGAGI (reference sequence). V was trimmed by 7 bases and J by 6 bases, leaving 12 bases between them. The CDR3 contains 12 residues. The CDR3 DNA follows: TGTGCCAGCACCTCGAGGGGGTCTGAAGCTTTCTTT. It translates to CASTSRGSEAFF.

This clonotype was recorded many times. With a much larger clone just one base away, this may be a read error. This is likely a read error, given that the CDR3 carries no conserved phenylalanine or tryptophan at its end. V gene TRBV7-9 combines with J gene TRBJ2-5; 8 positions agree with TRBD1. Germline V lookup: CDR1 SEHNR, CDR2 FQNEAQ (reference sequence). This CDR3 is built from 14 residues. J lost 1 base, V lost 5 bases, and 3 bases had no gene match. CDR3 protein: CASSPGQAQETQYL. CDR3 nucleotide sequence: TGTGCCAGCAGCCCGGGACAGGCCCAAGAGACCCAGTACCTC.

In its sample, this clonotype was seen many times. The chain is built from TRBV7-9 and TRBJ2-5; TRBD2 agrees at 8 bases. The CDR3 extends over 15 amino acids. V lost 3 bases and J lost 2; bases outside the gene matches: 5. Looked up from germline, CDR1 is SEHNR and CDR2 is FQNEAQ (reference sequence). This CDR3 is CASSFLAGMQETQYF. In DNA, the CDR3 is TGTGCCAGCAGCTTCTTAGCGGGAATGCAAGAGACCCAGTACTTC.

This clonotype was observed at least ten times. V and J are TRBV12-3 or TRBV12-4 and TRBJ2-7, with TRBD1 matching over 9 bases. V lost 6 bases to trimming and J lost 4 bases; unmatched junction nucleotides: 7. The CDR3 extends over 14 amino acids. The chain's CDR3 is CASSPGQGNYEQYF. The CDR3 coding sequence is TGTGCCAGCAGCCCGGGACAGGGAAATTACGAGCAGTACTTC.

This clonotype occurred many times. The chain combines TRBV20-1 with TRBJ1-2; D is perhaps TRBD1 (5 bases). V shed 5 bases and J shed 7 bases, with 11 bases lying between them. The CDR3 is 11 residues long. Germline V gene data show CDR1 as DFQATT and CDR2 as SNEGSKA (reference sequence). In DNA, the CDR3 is TGCAGTGCTTGGGACCTGGGTGGCTACACCTTC. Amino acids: CSAWDLGGYTF.

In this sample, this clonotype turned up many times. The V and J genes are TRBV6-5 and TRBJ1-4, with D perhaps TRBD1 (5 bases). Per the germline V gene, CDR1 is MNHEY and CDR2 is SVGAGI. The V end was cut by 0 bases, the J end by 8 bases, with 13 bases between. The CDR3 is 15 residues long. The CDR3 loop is CASSYSSGTGEKLFF. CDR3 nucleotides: TGTGCCAGCAGTTACTCTTCGGGGACGGGGGAAAAACTGTTTTTT.

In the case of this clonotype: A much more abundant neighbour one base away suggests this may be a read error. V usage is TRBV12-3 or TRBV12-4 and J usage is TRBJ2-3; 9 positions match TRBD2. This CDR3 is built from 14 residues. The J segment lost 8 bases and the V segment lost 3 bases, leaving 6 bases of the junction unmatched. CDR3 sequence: CASSFGGGAGTQYF. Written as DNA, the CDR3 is TGTGCCAGCAGTTTCGGCGGGGGGGCAGGTACGCAGTATTTT.

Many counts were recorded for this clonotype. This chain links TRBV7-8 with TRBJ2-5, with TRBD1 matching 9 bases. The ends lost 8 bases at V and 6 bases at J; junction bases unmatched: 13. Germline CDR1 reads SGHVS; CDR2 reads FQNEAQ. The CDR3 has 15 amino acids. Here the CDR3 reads CASSRDRDLMKTQYF. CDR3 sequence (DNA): TGTGCCAGCTCCCGGGACAGGGATCTCATGAAGACCCAGTACTTC.

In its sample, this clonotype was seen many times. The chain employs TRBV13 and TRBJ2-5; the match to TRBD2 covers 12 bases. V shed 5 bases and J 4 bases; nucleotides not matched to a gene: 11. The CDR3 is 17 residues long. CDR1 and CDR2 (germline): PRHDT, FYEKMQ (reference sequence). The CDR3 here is CASSLLLAGGRGETQYF. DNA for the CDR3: TGTGCCAGCAGCCTGCTACTAGCGGGGGGCAGAGGAGAGACCCAGTACTTC.

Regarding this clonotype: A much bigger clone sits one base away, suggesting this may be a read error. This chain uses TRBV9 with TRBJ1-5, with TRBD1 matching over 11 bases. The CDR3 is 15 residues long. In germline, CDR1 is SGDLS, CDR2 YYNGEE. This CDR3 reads CASSAGQGAGQPPHF. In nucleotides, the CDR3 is TGTGCCAGCAGCGCAGGACAGGGGGCTGGGCAGCCCCCGCATTTT.

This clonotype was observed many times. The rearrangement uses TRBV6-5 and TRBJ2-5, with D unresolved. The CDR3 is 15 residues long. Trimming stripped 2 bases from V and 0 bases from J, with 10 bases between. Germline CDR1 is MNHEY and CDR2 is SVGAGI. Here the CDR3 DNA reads TGTGCCAGCAGTTACACAGTTGACAACCAAGAGACCCAGTACTTC. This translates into CASSYTVDNQETQYF.

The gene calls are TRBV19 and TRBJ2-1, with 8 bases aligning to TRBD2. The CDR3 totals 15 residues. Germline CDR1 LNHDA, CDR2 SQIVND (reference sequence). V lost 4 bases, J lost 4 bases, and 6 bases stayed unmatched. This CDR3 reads CASSTGAGGYNEQFF. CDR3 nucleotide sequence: TGTGCCAGTAGTACCGGCGCGGGGGGTTACAATGAGCAGTTCTTC. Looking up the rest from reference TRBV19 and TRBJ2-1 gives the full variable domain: DGGITQSPKYLFRKEGQNVTLSCEQNLNHDAMYWYRQDPGQGLRLIYYSQIVNDFQKGDIAEGYSVSREKKESFPLTVTSAQKNPTAFYLCASSTGAGGYNEQFFGPGTRLTVL.

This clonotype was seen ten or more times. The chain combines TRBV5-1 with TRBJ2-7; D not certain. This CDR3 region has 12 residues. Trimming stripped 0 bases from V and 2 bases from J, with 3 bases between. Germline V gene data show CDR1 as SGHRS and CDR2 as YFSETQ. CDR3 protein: CASSLGAYEQYF. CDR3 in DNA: TGCGCCAGCAGCTTGGGGGCCTACGAGCAGTACTTC.

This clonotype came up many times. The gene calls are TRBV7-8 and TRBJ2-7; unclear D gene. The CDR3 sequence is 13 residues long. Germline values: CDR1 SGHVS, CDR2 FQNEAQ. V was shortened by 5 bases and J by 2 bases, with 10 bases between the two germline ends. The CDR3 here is CASSHDQTYEQYF. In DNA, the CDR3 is TGTGCCAGCAGCCACGACCAAACCTACGAGCAGTACTTC.

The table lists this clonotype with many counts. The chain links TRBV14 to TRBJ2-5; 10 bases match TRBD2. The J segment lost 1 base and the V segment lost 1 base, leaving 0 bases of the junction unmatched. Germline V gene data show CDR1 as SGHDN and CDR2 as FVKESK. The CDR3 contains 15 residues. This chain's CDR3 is CASSQGTSGQETQYF. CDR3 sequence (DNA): TGTGCCAGCAGCCAAGGGACTAGCGGCCAAGAGACCCAGTACTTC.

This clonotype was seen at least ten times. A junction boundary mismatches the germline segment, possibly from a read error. The CDR3 reads CASTLGGSTDTQYF. In nucleotides, the CDR3 is TGTGCCAGCACCTTGGGGGGGAGCACAGATACGCAGTATTTT. The chain employs TRBV5-4 and TRBJ2-3; 7 bases agree with TRBD2. Germline values: CDR1 SGHNT, CDR2 YYREEE (reference sequence). The length of the CDR3 is 14 residues.

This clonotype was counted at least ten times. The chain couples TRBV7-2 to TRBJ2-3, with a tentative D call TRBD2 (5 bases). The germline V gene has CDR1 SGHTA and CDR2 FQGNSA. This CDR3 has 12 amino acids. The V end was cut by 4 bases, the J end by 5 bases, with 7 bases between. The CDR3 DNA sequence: TGTGCCAGCAGCTCCGGGGAAGATACGCAGTATTTT. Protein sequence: CASSSGEDTQYF. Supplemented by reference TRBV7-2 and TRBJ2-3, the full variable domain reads GAGVSQSPSNKVTEKGKDVELRCDPISGHTALYWYRQSLGQGLEFLIYFQGNSAPDKSGLPSDRFSAERTGGSVSTLTIQRTQQEDSAVYLCASSSGEDTQYFGPGTRLTVL.